The rows below give T cell receptor beta chains drawn from one sample of a study of beta chain features in type 1 diabetes. The method was immunoSEQ multiplex PCR; TCRdb's version includes in-frame clones alone and lacks a portion of them. In the table there are 310,000 or so clones, 11% of which are singletons. Sequencing used naive CD4+ T cells from blood. These receptors were taken from a woman in her twenties or thirties in good health. The CDR3 runs from the conserved cysteine through the conserved F or W. The D gene is left open where the match is weak. The size entry is marked missing in some rows and otherwise reads once, few, many or a size class.

d_gene	j_gene	len	v_gene	abundance	CDR3aa	CDR3nt
.	TRBJ1-4	17	TRBV25-1	.	CASSEFPGAKTNEKLFF	TGTGCCAGCAGTGAATTTCCAGGGGCTAAAACTAATGAAAAACTGTTTTTT
TRBD2	TRBJ2-5	18	TRBV6-1	few	CASSEAPPLAGGGETQYF	TGTGCCAGCAGTGAAGCCCCACCCCTAGCGGGAGGTGGAGAGACCCAGTACTTC
.	TRBJ2-7	16	TRBV15	.	CATSTTDRTGIYEQYF	TGTGCCACCAGTACAACCGACAGGACCGGGATCTACGAGCAGTACTTC
.	TRBJ1-1	16	TRBV27	few	CASSEDSLSRGTEAFF	TGTGCCAGCAGTGAGGACAGCCTTTCTAGGGGCACTGAAGCTTTCTTT
.	TRBJ2-1	11	TRBV2	.	CASSEQVKQFF	TGTGCCAGCAGTGAGCAGGTAAAGCAGTTCTTC
TRBD1	TRBJ1-2	12	TRBV29-1	.	CSARRTGGGYTF	TGCAGCGCTAGAAGGACAGGGGGTGGCTACACCTTC
.	TRBJ2-5	13	TRBV29-1	.	CSAEEGARETQYF	TGCAGCGCCGAGGAGGGGGCCAGAGAGACCCAGTACTTC
.	TRBJ2-5	14	TRBV30	.	CAWSVQLAEETQYF	TGTGCCTGGAGTGTACAGCTAGCAGAAGAGACCCAGTACTTC
.	TRBJ2-2	15	TRBV5-1	.	CASSFLETNTGELFF	TGCGCCAGCAGCTTTTTGGAGACGAACACCGGGGAGCTGTTTTTT
.	TRBJ2-1	15	TRBV7-3	.	CASSLFGTGKGEQFF	TGTGCCAGCAGCTTATTCGGCACAGGGAAGGGTGAGCAGTTCTTC
.	TRBJ2-1	13	TRBV18	.	CASSPAGRNEQFF	TGTGCCAGCTCACCTGCAGGCCGCAATGAGCAGTTCTTC
.	TRBJ1-1	12	TRBV2	.	CASSEVAAEAFF	TGTGCCAGCAGCGAGGTAGCGGCTGAAGCTTTCTTT
.	TRBJ2-1	12	TRBV6-5	.	CASSSRVDEQFF	TGTGCCAGCAGCTCGAGGGTGGATGAGCAGTTCTTC
TRBD2	TRBJ2-1	16	TRBV7-8	.	CASSLGGGRAYNEQFF	TGTGCCAGCAGCTTAGGTGGCGGGAGGGCCTACAATGAGCAGTTCTTC
.	TRBJ1-5	14	TRBV9	few	CASSVGSGNQPQHF	TGTGCCAGCAGCGTAGGGTCAGGGAATCAGCCCCAGCATTTT
TRBD1	TRBJ2-5	14	TRBV4-3	few	CASSQETGGETQYF	TGCGCCAGCAGCCAAGAAACAGGGGGGGAGACCCAGTACTTC
.	TRBJ2-7	13	TRBV28	few	CASTLQGNYEQYF	TGTGCCAGCACCCTTCAGGGGAACTACGAGCAGTACTTC
TRBD2	TRBJ2-7	14	TRBV7-9	.	CAGARGGSTYEQYF	TGTGCCGGGGCCCGGGGGGGGTCAACCTACGAGCAGTACTTC
TRBD2	TRBJ2-1	14	TRBV30	.	CALDRSGGSNEQFF	TGTGCCCTGGACCGGTCGGGAGGTTCGAATGAGCAGTTCTTC
.	TRBJ2-1	12	TRBV5-1	few	CATGRGDNEQFF	TGCGCCACCGGCAGGGGGGACAATGAGCAGTTCTTC
TRBD2	TRBJ2-2	16	TRBV11-1	.	CASSLLSGGNTGELFF	TGTGCCAGCAGCTTACTAAGCGGGGGGAACACCGGGGAGCTGTTTTTT
TRBD2	TRBJ2-7	15	TRBV7-9	.	CASSLVGLAGAEQYF	TGTGCCAGCAGCTTAGTAGGACTAGCGGGAGCCGAGCAGTACTTC
TRBD1	TRBJ2-1	15	TRBV2	few	CASSDPGGSYNEQFF	TGTGCCAGCAGTGATCCAGGGGGCTCCTACAATGAGCAGTTCTTC
TRBD1	TRBJ2-3	16	TRBV2	few	CASSPLPRGSTDTQYF	TGTGCCAGCAGTCCCCTGCCCAGGGGGAGCACAGATACGCAGTATTTT
TRBD1	TRBJ1-5	15	TRBV4-1	.	CASSQEETGVQPQHF	TGCGCCAGCAGCCAAGAAGAGACAGGGGTTCAGCCCCAGCATTTT
.	TRBJ2-1	11	TRBV12-5	.	CASGSDIKQFF	TGTGCTAGTGGATCCGACATTAAGCAGTTCTTC
.	TRBJ2-1	16	TRBV6-4	.	CASSDSGGVAYNEQFF	TGTGCCAGCAGTGACTCGGGGGGAGTCGCCTACAATGAGCAGTTCTTC
TRBD2	TRBJ2-3	15	TRBV19	few	CASTRTSGPTDTQYF	TGTGCCAGTACAAGGACTAGCGGGCCCACAGATACGCAGTATTTT
TRBD2	TRBJ2-1	19	TRBV4-3	once	CASSQDLAGGPGSYNEQFF	TGCGCCAGCAGCCAAGATCTAGCGGGAGGGCCGGGCTCCTACAATGAGCAGTTCTTC
.	TRBJ1-2	16	TRBV18	few	CASSPGHGPHGYGYTF	TGTGCCAGCTCACCAGGACACGGACCTCATGGCTATGGCTACACCTTC
.	TRBJ2-7	14	TRBV15	few	CATSREDITYEQYF	TGTGCCACCAGCAGAGAGGACATTACCTACGAGCAGTACTTC
TRBD1	TRBJ1-1	16	TRBV7-9	.	CASTLGTGLMNTEAFF	TGTGCCAGCACCCTAGGGACAGGGCTTATGAACACTGAAGCTTTCTTT
.	TRBJ2-5	14	TRBV11-3	.	CASSRGAAEETQYF	TGTGCCAGCAGCCGGGGGGCGGCGGAAGAGACCCAGTACTTC
TRBD2	TRBJ2-7	15	TRBV6-5	.	CASSKKTSGSYEQYF	TGTGCCAGCAGTAAAAAGACTAGCGGTTCCTACGAGCAGTACTTC
.	TRBJ2-1	12	TRBV30	.	CAWFSTWNEQFF	TGTGCCTGGTTCAGTACCTGGAATGAGCAGTTCTTC
.	TRBJ1-1	15	TRBV15	few	CATSRDRGAGTEAFF	TGTGCCACCAGCAGAGATCGGGGGGCTGGGACTGAAGCTTTCTTT
TRBD2	TRBJ2-1	16	TRBV19	few	CASSIRLAGTNNEQFF	TGTGCCAGTAGTATTCGGCTAGCGGGAACAAACAATGAGCAGTTCTTC
TRBD1	TRBJ2-2	15	TRBV5-1	few	CASGPGQEITGELFF	TGCGCCAGCGGGCCCGGACAGGAAATCACCGGGGAGCTGTTTTTT
.	TRBJ2-3	15	TRBV11-2	.	CASSLVGSRADTQYF	TGTGCCAGCAGCTTAGTCGGAAGTCGGGCAGATACGCAGTATTTT
TRBD1	TRBJ1-2	17	TRBV7-9	few	CASSFREVQQGPDGYTF	TGTGCCAGCAGCTTCCGAGAGGTACAACAGGGGCCTGATGGCTACACCTTC
.	TRBJ2-7	13	TRBV30	.	CAWSSRAAAEQYF	TGTGCCTGGAGTTCCAGAGCGGCGGCCGAGCAGTACTTC
.	TRBJ2-3	15	TRBV27	few	CASSPQGLSTDTQYF	TGTGCCAGCAGTCCCCAGGGCCTTAGCACAGATACGCAGTATTTT
TRBD1	TRBJ1-5	15	TRBV7-9	few	CASSSGTGGNQPQHF	TGTGCCAGCAGCTCCGGGACAGGGGGCAATCAGCCCCAGCATTTT
TRBD1	TRBJ1-3	15	TRBV5-1	.	CASSGTGTGRNTIYF	TGCGCCAGCAGCGGGACCGGGACAGGAAGAAACACCATATATTTT
.	TRBJ2-5	15	TRBV11-2	few	CASSLQIAAQETQYF	TGTGCCAGCAGCTTACAAATAGCGGCGCAAGAGACCCAGTACTTC
.	TRBJ2-1	15	TRBV6-5	.	CASRNPDRSYNEQFF	TGTGCCAGCAGAAACCCGGACAGATCCTACAATGAGCAGTTCTTC
TRBD1	TRBJ1-2	16	TRBV18	.	CASSPGQGAANYGYTF	TGTGCCAGCTCACCGGGACAGGGGGCCGCGAACTATGGCTACACCTTC
TRBD2	TRBJ2-1	15	TRBV11-3	.	CASSLSLAGHNEQFF	TGTGCCAGCAGCTTATCTCTAGCGGGGCACAATGAGCAGTTCTTC
.	TRBJ1-1	15	TRBV11-1	.	CASSPRDTQGTEAFF	TGTGCCAGCAGCCCCCGGGACACCCAAGGGACTGAAGCTTTCTTT
TRBD2	TRBJ2-7	14	TRBV6-5	.	CASSRSGTSYEQYF	TGTGCCAGCAGTAGAAGCGGGACCTCCTACGAGCAGTACTTC
.	TRBJ1-2	13	TRBV5-1	.	CASSLVGQNGYTF	TGCGCCAGCAGCTTGGTGGGCCAAAATGGCTACACCTTC
TRBD2	TRBJ2-2	15	TRBV9	.	CASGRLADNTGELFF	TGTGCCAGCGGAAGACTAGCGGACAACACCGGGGAGCTGTTTTTT
.	TRBJ2-7	15	TRBV7-2	.	CASSLVLGGSYEQYF	TGTGCCAGCAGCTTAGTTCTAGGAGGGTCCTACGAGCAGTACTTC
.	TRBJ2-7	14	TRBV18	few	CASSPPAGWDEQYF	TGTGCCAGCTCACCACCGGCAGGGTGGGACGAGCAGTACTTC
TRBD2	TRBJ2-7	15	TRBV19	few	CASSIALADHYEQYF	TGTGCCAGTAGTATAGCACTAGCGGACCACTACGAGCAGTACTTC
.	TRBJ2-5	11	TRBV7-9	few	CASSSEETQYF	TGTGCCAGCAGTTCGGAAGAGACCCAGTACTTC
TRBD2	TRBJ2-1	16	TRBV5-4	.	CASSYKRLAGGPEQFF	TGTGCCAGCAGCTACAAAAGACTAGCGGGAGGTCCCGAGCAGTTCTTC
.	TRBJ2-7	14	TRBV7-3	.	CASSLGGKIHEQYF	TGTGCCAGCAGCTTAGGAGGGAAAATCCACGAGCAGTACTTC